This is a list of T cell receptor beta chains from one sample in a study of blood T cell repertoires in COVID-19. Clones were read by immunoSEQ multiplex PCR, and TCRdb kept only the in-frame ones, dropping some. The sample records about 46,000 clones, over 80% being singletons. The sequencing sample was made of peripheral blood. Receptor source: a human donor with active COVID-19. The donor label of this sample is uncertain. The CDR3 runs from the conserved cysteine through the conserved F or W. Each record gives: clone size, J gene, D gene, V gene, CDR3 protein, CDR3 DNA. The D gene is left open where the match is weak. Clone size is given for some rows only: seen once, a few or many times, or a class if the clone is expanded.

abundance: few
j_gene: TRBJ1-5
d_gene: -
v_gene: TRBV30
CDR3aa: CAWSTGGGNQPQHF
CDR3nt: TGTGCCTGGAGTACGGGGGGGGGAAATCAGCCCCAGCATTTT

abundance: -
j_gene: TRBJ2-7
d_gene: TRBD1
v_gene: TRBV28
CDR3aa: CASSGTVTYEQYF
CDR3nt: TGTGCCAGCAGCGGGACAGTAACCTACGAGCAGTACTTC

abundance: few
j_gene: TRBJ1-1
d_gene: TRBD1
v_gene: TRBV30
CDR3aa: CALWGIGTEKTAFF
CDR3nt: TGTGCCCTTTGGGGCATTGGGACAGAGAAAACCGCTTTCTTT

abundance: -
j_gene: TRBJ1-1
d_gene: -
v_gene: TRBV4-3
CDR3aa: CASSLEQGNTEAFF
CDR3nt: TGCGCCAGCAGCCTCGAACAGGGGAACACTGAAGCTTTCTTT

abundance: -
j_gene: TRBJ2-3
d_gene: TRBD1
v_gene: TRBV19
CDR3aa: CASRGTDLNTQYF
CDR3nt: TGTGCCAGTAGGGGGACAGATCTTAATACGCAGTATTTT

abundance: -
j_gene: TRBJ2-7
d_gene: -
v_gene: TRBV7-2
CDR3aa: CASSLSPGFNEQYF
CDR3nt: TGTGCCAGCAGCTTAAGTCCAGGATTCAACGAGCAGTACTTC

abundance: -
j_gene: TRBJ2-1
d_gene: -
v_gene: TRBV11-2
CDR3aa: CASSFMGPRPHEQFF
CDR3nt: TGTGCCAGCAGCTTCATGGGGCCCAGACCTCATGAGCAGTTCTTC

abundance: -
j_gene: TRBJ1-4
d_gene: TRBD1
v_gene: TRBV7-6
CDR3aa: CASSTPRGRRDLLEKLFF
CDR3nt: TGTGCCAGCAGCACTCCGAGGGGGCGACGGGATCTTCTTGAAAAACTGTTTTTT

abundance: -
j_gene: TRBJ1-1
d_gene: TRBD1
v_gene: TRBV19
CDR3aa: CASSKTGGTEAFF
CDR3nt: TGTGCCAGTAGTAAGACAGGGGGCACTGAAGCTTTCTTT

abundance: -
j_gene: TRBJ2-1
d_gene: TRBD2
v_gene: TRBV6-5
CDR3aa: CASNSGRVNYNEQFF
CDR3nt: TGTGCCAGCAATAGCGGGAGGGTGAATTACAATGAGCAGTTCTTC

abundance: few
j_gene: TRBJ1-4
d_gene: TRBD1
v_gene: TRBV18
CDR3aa: CASSHWDSSEKLFF
CDR3nt: TGTGCCAGCTCACACTGGGACAGTTCTGAAAAACTGTTTTTT

abundance: -
j_gene: TRBJ2-7
d_gene: TRBD1
v_gene: TRBV4-1
CDR3aa: CASSLRSGTGGGYRPEQYF
CDR3nt: TGCGCCAGCAGCCTCCGTTCCGGGACAGGGGGCGGATACCGTCCCGAGCAGTACTTC

abundance: -
j_gene: TRBJ2-3
d_gene: TRBD2
v_gene: TRBV4-2
CDR3aa: CASSDHTSGSWGDTQYF
CDR3nt: TGTGCCAGCAGCGACCATACTAGCGGGAGTTGGGGCGATACGCAGTATTTT

abundance: -
j_gene: TRBJ2-4
d_gene: -
v_gene: TRBV28
CDR3aa: CASSLGPGVWNIQYF
CDR3nt: TGTGCCAGCAGTTTGGGTCCGGGGGTATGGAACATTCAGTACTTC

abundance: -
j_gene: TRBJ2-2
d_gene: TRBD1
v_gene: TRBV28
CDR3aa: CASRVTGGATGELFF
CDR3nt: TGTGCCAGCAGAGTAACAGGGGGCGCGACCGGGGAGCTGTTTTTT

abundance: -
j_gene: TRBJ2-6
d_gene: TRBD1
v_gene: TRBV28
CDR3aa: CASSLSRDRLISGANVLTF
CDR3nt: TGTGCCAGCAGTTTATCCCGGGACAGGCTAATCTCTGGGGCCAACGTCCTGACTTTC

abundance: -
j_gene: TRBJ1-4
d_gene: -
v_gene: TRBV18
CDR3aa: CASSKPSDEKLFF
CDR3nt: TGTGCCAGCTCAAAGCCTTCGGATGAAAAACTGTTTTTT

abundance: -
j_gene: TRBJ2-3
d_gene: -
v_gene: TRBV12-3/TRBV12-4
CDR3aa: CASLVEGLSTQYF
CDR3nt: TGTGCCAGCCTGGTAGAGGGCCTCAGTACGCAGTATTTT

abundance: -
j_gene: TRBJ1-6
d_gene: -
v_gene: TRBV2
CDR3aa: CASSDGSPLHF
CDR3nt: TGTGCCAGCAGCGACGGGTCACCCCTCCACTTT

abundance: -
j_gene: TRBJ1-2
d_gene: -
v_gene: TRBV5-1
CDR3aa: CASSLGQGIHYGYTF
CDR3nt: TGCGCCAGCAGCTTGGGGCAGGGTATTCACTATGGCTACACCTTC

abundance: -
j_gene: TRBJ1-4
d_gene: -
v_gene: TRBV21-1
CDR3aa: CASSKYGKGRDEKLFF
CDR3nt: TGTGCCAGCAGCAAATACGGAAAAGGGCGGGATGAAAAACTGTTTTTT

abundance: -
j_gene: TRBJ2-3
d_gene: TRBD2
v_gene: TRBV5-8
CDR3aa: CASSLGLGGIRTDTQYF
CDR3nt: TGTGCCAGCAGCTTGGGACTCGGGGGGATTCGGACAGATACGCAGTATTTT

abundance: -
j_gene: TRBJ1-6
d_gene: -
v_gene: TRBV7-9
CDR3aa: CASTLDSYNSPLHF
CDR3nt: TGTGCCAGCACCCTGGACAGCTATAATTCACCCCTCCACTTT

abundance: once
j_gene: TRBJ2-4
d_gene: -
v_gene: TRBV2
CDR3aa: CASRERRGIQYF
CDR3nt: TGTGCCAGCAGGGAAAGGAGGGGCATTCAGTACTTC

abundance: -
j_gene: TRBJ2-1
d_gene: -
v_gene: TRBV28
CDR3aa: CASSFVEGDEQFF
CDR3nt: TGTGCCAGCAGTTTCGTTGAGGGCGATGAGCAGTTCTTC

abundance: -
j_gene: TRBJ2-7
d_gene: -
v_gene: TRBV5-1
CDR3aa: CASSFLSSYEQYF
CDR3nt: TGCGCCAGCAGCTTTTTGAGCTCCTACGAGCAGTACTTC

abundance: -
j_gene: TRBJ1-2
d_gene: -
v_gene: TRBV4-1
CDR3aa: CASSPGSTFYGYTF
CDR3nt: TGCGCCAGCAGCCCAGGGTCGACCTTCTATGGCTACACCTTC

abundance: -
j_gene: TRBJ2-1
d_gene: TRBD2
v_gene: TRBV30
CDR3aa: CAWSGLAGARWGIYEQFF
CDR3nt: TGTGCCTGGAGTGGACTAGCGGGGGCCCGGTGGGGGATCTATGAGCAGTTCTTC

abundance: -
j_gene: TRBJ2-3
d_gene: -
v_gene: TRBV9
CDR3aa: CASSPRVRPGGRTDTQYF
CDR3nt: TGTGCCAGCAGCCCCCGTGTCCGTCCGGGGGGCCGCACAGATACGCAGTATTTT

abundance: -
j_gene: TRBJ2-3
d_gene: TRBD1
v_gene: TRBV9
CDR3aa: CASSPRDSPSTDTQYF
CDR3nt: TGTGCCAGCAGCCCTCGGGACAGCCCTAGCACAGATACGCAGTATTTT

abundance: -
j_gene: TRBJ1-4
d_gene: -
v_gene: TRBV25-1
CDR3aa: CASSDTRTATNEKLFF
CDR3nt: TGTGCCAGCAGTGATACTAGGACGGCAACTAATGAAAAACTGTTTTTT

abundance: once
j_gene: TRBJ2-3
d_gene: TRBD2
v_gene: TRBV6-2/TRBV6-3
CDR3aa: CASSYSKAEGLAATMADTQYF
CDR3nt: TGTGCCAGCAGTTACTCGAAAGCGGAGGGACTAGCGGCGACAATGGCAGATACGCAGTATTTT

abundance: -
j_gene: TRBJ1-3
d_gene: -
v_gene: TRBV27
CDR3aa: CASSLSGGAGNTIYF
CDR3nt: TGTGCCAGCAGTTTAAGTGGAGGGGCAGGAAACACCATATATTTT

abundance: -
j_gene: TRBJ1-3
d_gene: TRBD1
v_gene: TRBV5-1
CDR3aa: CASSQQPRGSSGNTIYF
CDR3nt: TGCGCCAGCAGCCAACAACCCAGGGGGAGCTCTGGAAACACCATATATTTT

abundance: -
j_gene: TRBJ1-2
d_gene: -
v_gene: TRBV19
CDR3aa: CASESGTNYGYTF
CDR3nt: TGTGCCAGTGAATCCGGGACAAACTATGGCTACACCTTC

abundance: -
j_gene: TRBJ2-2
d_gene: -
v_gene: TRBV10-3
CDR3aa: CAISAQGDTGELFF
CDR3nt: TGTGCCATCAGTGCACAGGGAGACACCGGGGAGCTGTTTTTT

abundance: -
j_gene: TRBJ2-6
d_gene: TRBD2
v_gene: TRBV13
CDR3aa: CASSPTSGIPLGANVLTF
CDR3nt: TGTGCCAGCAGTCCGACTAGCGGGATACCCCTCGGGGCCAACGTCCTGACTTTC

abundance: -
j_gene: TRBJ1-3
d_gene: -
v_gene: TRBV4-2
CDR3aa: CASSQEVGSHSGNTIYF
CDR3nt: TGTGCCAGCAGCCAAGAGGTCGGGAGCCACTCTGGAAACACCATATATTTT

abundance: -
j_gene: TRBJ1-2
d_gene: TRBD1
v_gene: TRBV2
CDR3aa: CASSRQGANYGYTF
CDR3nt: TGTGCCAGCAGTAGACAGGGGGCGAACTATGGCTACACCTTC

abundance: -
j_gene: TRBJ2-1
d_gene: TRBD2
v_gene: TRBV7-3
CDR3aa: CASSLGGRGAAHEQFF
CDR3nt: TGTGCCAGCAGCTTGGGTGGGCGGGGGGCGGCCCATGAGCAGTTCTTC

abundance: -
j_gene: TRBJ2-7
d_gene: TRBD1
v_gene: TRBV11-2
CDR3aa: CASSSGQGALKQYF
CDR3nt: TGTGCCAGCAGCTCGGGACAGGGGGCTCTAAAGCAGTACTTC

abundance: -
j_gene: TRBJ2-7
d_gene: TRBD2
v_gene: TRBV7-9
CDR3aa: CASTFSSGGGYEQYF
CDR3nt: TGTGCCAGCACTTTTTCCTCGGGGGGAGGGTACGAGCAGTACTTC

abundance: -
j_gene: TRBJ2-7
d_gene: -
v_gene: TRBV7-2
CDR3aa: CASSLSDRSYEQYF
CDR3nt: TGTGCCAGCAGCTTATCTGACAGGTCCTACGAGCAGTACTTC

abundance: -
j_gene: TRBJ2-6
d_gene: -
v_gene: TRBV5-1
CDR3aa: CASRQNSGTGGGVLTF
CDR3nt: TGCGCCAGCAGACAAAACTCCGGGACGGGGGGCGGGGTCCTGACTTTC